One and the same sample provided the 16 T cell receptor beta chains below, sequenced in a study of blood T cell repertoires in COVID-19. Profiled with immunoSEQ multiplex PCR; TCRdb holds only in-frame clones, not every one. The top ten hold 3% of the sample, which has a few hundred thousand clones, about 85% seen once. Sample: PBMCs or T cells enriched from blood (not recorded which). Source of these receptors: a woman between 45 and 65 years old who had recovered from COVID-19.

The chain has TRBV29-1 and TRBJ2-3; D may be TRBD1 (6 bases). CDR3 length: 12 residues. Trimming left V 7 bases short and J 0 bases short, with 8 bases between. Germline V CDR1 and CDR2: SQVTM, ANQGSEA. The CDR3 bases are TGCAGCGGAGACAGGAGCACAGATACGCAGTATTTT. This gives the protein CSGDRSTDTQYF.

This clone was found a few times. The chain carries TRBV5-5 and TRBJ2-2; 9 positions agree with TRBD1. Per germline, CDR1 SGHKS and CDR2 YYEKEE (reference sequence). Trimming took 5 bases from V and 6 from J; bases not matched to a gene: 11. This CDR3 contains 16 residues. CDR3 nucleotide sequence: TGTGCCAGCAGTCCCGCTGGGACAGGGTCTCCCGGGGAGCTGTTTTTT. It codes for CASSPAGTGSPGELFF.

The chain joins TRBV7-3 to TRBJ2-1, with 8 bases aligning to TRBD2. Germline V gene sequence: CDR1 SGHTA, CDR2 FQGTGA. V dropped 2 bases and J dropped 6; count of bases not matched to a gene: 6. This CDR3 has 15 residues. DNA for the CDR3: TGTGCCAGCAGCTTAGCCAGCGGGAGTCGCAATGAGCAGTTCTTC. It codes for CASSLASGSRNEQFF.

V usage is TRBV19 and J usage is TRBJ1-4, with 7 bases aligning to TRBD1. Germline V gives CDR1 LNHDA, CDR2 SQIVND (reference sequence). Trimming at V came to 2 bases and at J to 5 bases, leaving 11 bases not matched to a gene. The CDR3 spans 17 residues. The CDR3: CASSIKYPGQPNEKLFF. CDR3 sequence (DNA): TGTGCCAGTAGTATAAAATATCCGGGACAGCCGAATGAAAAACTGTTTTTT.

V gene TRBV28 combines with J gene TRBJ2-2, with 8 bases fitting TRBD2. CDR3 length: 15 residues. The V gene end was trimmed by 5 bases and the J gene end by 7 bases; junction bases not matched to a gene: 9. Germline CDR1 MDHEN, CDR2 SYDVKM. The CDR3 DNA follows: TGTGCCAGCAGTCCCACCGGGACTAGAAACGGGGAGCTGTTTTTT. Translated: CASSPTGTRNGELFF.

With respect to this clone: The junction and the germline gene differ at one end; a read error may be behind it. This chain joins TRBV29-1 and TRBJ1-1, with unresolved D. In germline, CDR1 is SQVTM, CDR2 ANQGSEA. The CDR3 totals 13 residues. CDR3 in DNA: TGCAGCGTATCCAATGACGGGAACGCTGAAGCTTTCTTT. Translated: CSVSNDGNAEAFF.

The chain joins TRBV30 to TRBJ1-4; D perhaps matches TRBD1 (6 bases). Germline V gene data show CDR1 as GTSNPN and CDR2 as SVGIG (reference sequence). With 1 base removed from V and 7 bases from J, the gap between germline ends came to 10 bases. The CDR3 consists of 13 residues. CDR3 nucleotide sequence: TGTGCCTGGAGTGCCGGACAGCCTGAAAAACTGTTTTTT. It specifies CAWSAGQPEKLFF. The entire variable domain, with the rest obtained from reference TRBV30 and TRBJ1-4, is as follows: SQTIHQWPATLVQPVGSPLSLECTVEGTSNPNLYWYRQAAGRGLQLLFYSVGIGQISSEVPQNLSASRPQDRQFILSSKKLLLSDSGFYLCAWSAGQPEKLFFGSGTQLSVL.

The rearrangement uses TRBV6-5 and TRBJ2-7, with 8 bases identical to TRBD2. This CDR3 has 15 amino acids. Looked up from germline, CDR1 is MNHEY and CDR2 is SVGAGI. With 0 bases clipped from V and 5 bases from J, the junction kept 6 bases outside the gene matches. CDR3 sequence: CASSYSNSGIHEQYF. Written as DNA, the CDR3 is TGTGCCAGCAGTTACTCGAATAGCGGGATACACGAGCAGTACTTC.

The chain couples TRBV7-2 to TRBJ1-5; D unresolved. The V gene lost 1 base and the J gene lost 9 bases, with 13 bases spanning the gap. Per the germline V gene, CDR1 is SGHTA and CDR2 is FQGNSA. The CDR3 contains 14 residues. This chain's CDR3 is CASSLGPSGTPQHF. CDR3 nucleotide sequence: TGTGCCAGCAGCTTAGGGCCCAGCGGTACGCCCCAGCATTTT.

The chain joins TRBV19 to TRBJ2-3, with 10 bases that match TRBD2. The CDR3 is 16 residues long. Germline CDR1 reads LNHDA; CDR2 reads SQIVND (reference sequence). V shed 5 bases, J shed 4 bases, and the junction held 9 bases outside the gene matches. The DNA of the CDR3 is TGTGCCAGTAGTGTTCTAGCGGGAGTAACCGCAGATACGCAGTATTTT. It specifies CASSVLAGVTADTQYF. The complete variable domain, with remaining parts taken from reference TRBV19 and TRBJ2-3, reads DGGITQSPKYLFRKEGQNVTLSCEQNLNHDAMYWYRQDPGQGLRLIYYSQIVNDFQKGDIAEGYSVSREKKESFPLTVTSAQKNPTAFYLCASSVLAGVTADTQYFGPGTRLTVL.

This chain links TRBV6-5 with TRBJ1-2; D unresolved. This CDR3 is built from 14 residues. Germline-derived CDR1 and CDR2 are MNHEY and SVGAGI. Deletions cut 4 bases from V and 7 bases from J, with 16 bases between. The CDR3 reads CASSSVVAFRGYTF. The CDR3 DNA reads as TGTGCCAGCAGTTCCGTCGTTGCGTTTCGTGGCTACACCTTC.

This rearrangement joins TRBV7-8 to TRBJ1-4; weak D call: TRBD1 (5 bases). The length of the CDR3 is 13 residues. Trimming removed 8 bases at V and 4 bases at J, with 11 bases between. Germline lookup yields CDR1 SGHVS and CDR2 FQNEAQ. The CDR3 sequence: CASRNGGNEKLFF. The CDR3 DNA reads TGTGCCAGCCGCAACGGGGGTAATGAAAAACTGTTTTTT.

The chain recombines TRBV4-1 with TRBJ2-3, with a weak D call TRBD1 (6 bases). V lost 0 bases to trimming and J lost 2 bases, with 12 bases between them. This CDR3 is built from 16 residues. The germline CDR1 and CDR2 sequences are MGHRA and YSYEKL. This CDR3 is CASSQDTQGTTDTQYF. CDR3 nucleotide sequence: TGCGCCAGCAGCCAAGACACCCAGGGGACCACAGATACGCAGTATTTT.

The J gene is TRBJ2-2, the V gene TRBV10-3, with 8 bases matching TRBD1. The V gene end was trimmed by 2 bases and the J gene end by 6 bases; junction bases not matched to a gene: 8. CDR1 is ENHRY, CDR2 SYGVKD, per germline. The CDR3 sequence is 16 residues long. CDR3 in DNA: TGTGCCATCAGTGAGCAGCGGACAGGGATAGCCGGGGAGCTGTTTTTT. Protein product: CAISEQRTGIAGELFF.

This clone was picked up one time. Other DNA sequences from this sample encode an identical CDR3 as well. V gene TRBV7-2 combines with J gene TRBJ1-5; the D gene is possibly TRBD1 (6 bases). CDR3 length: 13 amino acids. The germline V and J ends were trimmed by 5 bases and 4 bases, with 9 bases remaining between them. Germline V CDR1 and CDR2: SGHTA, FQGNSA. CDR3 bases: TGTGCCAGCAGCCCAGACAGGAATCAGCCCCAGCATTTT. Encoded protein: CASSPDRNQPQHF.

V usage is TRBV5-6 and J usage is TRBJ1-2; TRBD1 might be the D (5 bases). The CDR3 length is 15 residues. Per the germline V gene, CDR1 is SGHDT and CDR2 is YYEEEE. With 1 base removed from V and 2 bases from J, the gap between germline ends came to 12 bases. CDR3 bases: TGTGCCAGCAGCTTGCTGGACACCTTGAACTATGGCTACACCTTC. Encoded protein: CASSLLDTLNYGYTF.